This T cell receptor beta chain was sequenced during a study of vaccination and CD4 T cells after COVID-19. Background on the study: SARS-CoV-2 had been detected by nasal swab PCR in convalescent patients; roughly 10 were mild, one severe. A CEFX pool, an HIV-1 Nef pool, or else no peptide went into the control cultures.

An Oncomine TCR Beta short-read assay was used to sequence the DNA from cultured CD4+ T cells. TCRdb re-analysed the PCR reads in MiXCR, keeping a single row per CDR3 protein. The sample contains 9,000 to 15,000 distinct CDR3 sequences, approximately 53% of which appear only once. Treatment: approximately nine-day PBMC culture with coronavirus spike peptide pools or control peptides (ViraFEST assay). The CDR3 spans 16 residues. Looked up from germline, CDR1 is SGHNT and CDR2 is YENEEA. J gave up 1 base and V 4 bases, and 8 bases lay outside the gene matches. Concerning this clonotype itself: Its antigen remains unidentified.

Study conclusions and caveats: From a median of roughly 21 to 38, SARS-CoV-2-reactive clonotypes increased, though not significantly.

This TCR came from a human donor who had recovered from COVID-19. The chain uses TRBV11-3 and TRBJ2-3, with 7 bases that match TRBD1. The sample comprised CD4+ T cells from blood, cultured in vitro. The CDR3 nucleotides are TGTGCCAGCAGCTCACAGGGGTTTTATGGCACAGATACGCAGTATTTT. It codes for CASSSQGFYGTDTQYF.